Listed here is a single TCR beta chain. This clone was seen a handful of times. Its antigen has not been determined. A junction end diverges from the germline sequence, so it may reflect a read error. Including cysteine and phenylalanine, the CDR3 has 18 amino acids. The only DNA kept is the CDR3, 54 bases in frame from the first base. The germline V gene encodes CDR1 SEHNR and CDR2 FQNEAQ (reference sequence). In total, 630 or so healthy bone marrow donors made up the cohort. At the time of sampling, all cohort members were nominally healthy, though unrecorded immune exposures were likely present. The donor tested CMV seropositive and was one of the 289 seropositive cohort members. A peripheral blood sample was collected from each donor, and TCR beta sequencing was performed on peripheral blood mononuclear cells. The Qiagen DNeasy Blood Extraction Kit was used to extract genomic DNA from the blood cell samples.

The sample belongs to a study of cytomegalovirus exposure and HLA in healthy donors (dated by TCRdb to between 2016 and 2019). Notes on the research overall: An earlier analysis of some 620 of the donors reported roughly 300 Gb of sequence data and 117 million unique TCR beta sequences obtained from some 170 million T cells. Typing coverage differed by locus: A, B, C, DRB1 and DQB1 were typed in about 629-640 donors, DQA1 in 522, DPA1 in some 570, and DPB1 in just under 490. Donor age, sex, ethnicity and CMV serostatus were compiled alongside the repertoire data. Rather than drawing on any new phenotypic data, the later analysis identified candidate immune exposures from TCR beta sequences and the way those sequences occurred across donors. HLA typing covered class I and class II loci at four-digit resolution. In an earlier analysis of around 540 of the donors, high-throughput TCR beta sequencing was used to judge whether each TCR beta V gene segment behaved as functional or pseudogenic. A later genetic analysis took genome-wide SNP genotypes for about three fifths of the roughly 700 donors and used that subset as a discovery cohort. To predict cytomegalovirus infection status, the study combined high-throughput TCR immunosequencing, statistical association of individual TCRs with disease status, and machine learning. The study was designed to test whether signatures of past pathogen exposure could be identified by cataloging public T cell receptors. The study profiled the T cell repertoires of hundreds of subjects by immunosequencing and related them to cytomegalovirus serostatus. A separate validation cohort of roughly 130 different subjects was used in addition to the roughly 700-subject first cohort. Across some 400 genotyped donors of the cohort, an average of about 240,000 unique TCR beta nucleotide sequences per donor were sequenced, and 15% to 20% of those sequences were non-productive. Roughly 5 DR-DQ haplotypes were handled as single units for association and clustering because linkage in the cohort was strong. A later analysis re-analyzed previously published TCR beta repertoires from about 600 donors and added high-resolution HLA genotyping to study TCR occurrence patterns. Every discovery cohort repertoire had been produced on one sequencing platform. About 330 gigabases of sequencing data and about 92 million unique TCR sequences made up an early release that covered several hundred HLA-typed donors. Among the approximately 430 genotyped donors, about 83% belonged to the genetic ancestry cluster associated with self-reported Caucasian donors. General findings and caveats noted by the study authors: A further reported finding was that TCR beta sequences accurately predicted the HLA-A and HLA-B alleles for most subjects in the first cohort. The sequencing pipeline was judged likely to have produced a cluster of highly shared sequence variants as a technical artifact. Some IMGT-functional V segments, including TRBV6-2 and TRBV6-3, could not be told apart with the 87-base-pair reads, so those segments were excluded. Strong co-occurrence of HLA alleles, especially DR and DQ, made assigning TCR associations to individual alleles difficult. According to a later analysis, most CMV-associated TCR beta chains appeared to be HLA-restricted, and the HLA associations seemed to be driven largely by CMV exposure. In a later analysis, some 17,000 TCR beta sequences were associated with specific HLA alleles at a false discovery rate of 0.05. Only TCR beta chains were sequenced in this cohort, and the absence of alpha or paired-chain data limited detectable features. In a later genetic analysis, fewer N-insertions in productive TCRs were reported among donors in an Asian-associated ancestry cluster than the roughly 700-donor mean. The study gave a list of over 150 TCR beta chains associated with cytomegalovirus. According to the authors, the approach could potentially be generalized to other disease states and immunological phenotypes. The earlier analysis of fewer than 750 of the donors excluded about 16 rarely observed V segments, including chromosome 9 orphons, because counts were too low. In a later analysis, the rate of TCR association differed among HLA loci, with DRB1 alleles having the most associated TCRs and HLA-C alleles having the fewest. Roughly uniform sequencing depth across donors was assumed in presence/absence analyses, although this assumption may not hold. In a later genetic analysis, a missense DCLRE1C variant was associated with V-gene and J-gene trimming of TCR beta chains, and the association was replicated in an independent cohort. An earlier analysis of approximately 600 of the donors showed that most TCR beta V segments appeared in productive rearrangements either about 87% or about 30% of the time, which broadly matched IMGT annotations. For the cohort, immune exposure information was limited to CMV serostatus. Because HLA typing was missing for some donors at each locus, association tests included only the typed subset. While some public TCRs were present in many individuals, most TCR sequences turned up only very rarely across donors. A later analysis found that HLA-associated TCR beta chains were more clonally expanded and had lower generation probabilities than equally common non-associated chains. Several of the top co-occurrence clusters appeared to be linked to parvovirus B19, influenza, CMV and Epstein-Barr virus, according to a later analysis. A few of the identified cytomegalovirus-associated TCR beta chains were confirmed in vitro to be specific for cytomegalovirus antigens. Linkage disequilibrium might explain the correlated functional status among segregating V segments, but an unknown experimental factor could not be excluded. In both the original and validation cohorts, the classifier was reported to diagnose cytomegalovirus status with high specificity and sensitivity.

The library came from the immunoSEQ multiplex PCR assay. A mixture of 60 forward primers for TCR Vbeta segments and 13 reverse primers for TCR Jbeta segments was used in the multiplex PCR. A multiplex PCR assay on genomic DNA amplified the CDR3 region of rearranged TCR beta genes. Amplified TCR beta libraries were sequenced as 87-base-pair reads on the Illumina HiSeq System. Per the original workflow: A later analysis tallied around 80 million unique TCR beta chains across the 640 or so repertoires, and approximately 12 million of those chains were shared by two or more donors. Raw reads were error-corrected and collapsed into unique sequences with a nearest-neighbor algorithm that merged closely related sequences to remove PCR and sequencing errors. CDR3 sequences were aligned to IMGT reference sequences to assign V, D and J gene segments. For a sequence to be retained, at least a six-nucleotide match to both a V gene segment and a J gene segment was required. Rearrangements were called productive when the CDR3 lacked stop codons and stayed in frame with V and J; all others were non-productive. Following IMGT convention, CDR3 was defined as the stretch from the second conserved V-encoded cysteine to the conserved J-encoded phenylalanine. The earlier analysis of a few hundred of the donors excluded any sequence lacking an unambiguous match to a single V gene segment. In an earlier analysis of several hundred of the donors, V segments were called functional above 56.7% productive rearrangements and were called segregating when the between-donor standard deviation exceeded 5%. To diagnose cytomegalovirus status from the catalog of TCR beta chain sequences, a statistical classification framework was built. V and J gene assignment, in a later analysis, came from comparing TCR nucleotide sequences with IMGT/GENE-DB human TR gene sequences. In a later analysis, CDR3 sequences and most-parsimonious VDJ recombination scenarios were assigned using the TCRdist pipeline. A later analysis defined each TCR beta chain by its CDR3 amino acid sequence plus V-gene family, and excluded reads lacking a unique V-gene family. To address suspected cross-contamination and a sequencing artifact, a later analysis removed over 500 highly shared, low-generation-probability nucleotide sequences. A later analysis calculated a clonal expansion index for each public chain from normalized within-repertoire ranks of inferred template counts. A later analysis computed generation probabilities with a VDJ recombination model fitted to out-of-frame rearrangements, and checked the results against IGoR. A later analysis scored TCR-TCR, TCR-HLA and TCR-CMV co-occurrence with hypergeometric tests, applying a repertoire-size bias correction to TCR pairs. In a later analysis, false discovery rates were estimated by permuting HLA or CMV assignments 20 times. In a later analysis, co-occurring TCRs were grouped with DBSCAN, and TCRdist sequence similarity was added when clustering was performed within HLA-allele-positive subsets. Repertoires with fewer than 30,000 or more than 120,000 public chains were left out of co-occurrence clustering, as were four to six repertoires with anomalous nucleotide sharing. This is the immuneACCESS table as TCRdb keeps it, with only in-frame sequences that have V and J called. A part of the clones is gone; compared with another copy, unresolved V genes explain less than half, and the rest is unexplained. V and J calls and clone size are those listed in that table; D and trimming were worked out from the DNA. The sample data list around 100,000 clones, and roughly 80% of these were observed just once. The leading ten clones occupy 4% of the sample.

The receptor was derived from a man aged 50-60 years in good health and CMV-seropositive. The sample taken for sequencing was PBMCs. Recombination connected TRBV7-9 to TRBJ2-6; tentative D gene TRBD1, with 6 bases matching. In nucleotides, the sequence is TGTTCCAGCAGCTTAGCAGGGGCTTCCCACTCTGGGGCCAACGTCCTGACTTTC. It translates to CSSSLAGASHSGANVLTF.